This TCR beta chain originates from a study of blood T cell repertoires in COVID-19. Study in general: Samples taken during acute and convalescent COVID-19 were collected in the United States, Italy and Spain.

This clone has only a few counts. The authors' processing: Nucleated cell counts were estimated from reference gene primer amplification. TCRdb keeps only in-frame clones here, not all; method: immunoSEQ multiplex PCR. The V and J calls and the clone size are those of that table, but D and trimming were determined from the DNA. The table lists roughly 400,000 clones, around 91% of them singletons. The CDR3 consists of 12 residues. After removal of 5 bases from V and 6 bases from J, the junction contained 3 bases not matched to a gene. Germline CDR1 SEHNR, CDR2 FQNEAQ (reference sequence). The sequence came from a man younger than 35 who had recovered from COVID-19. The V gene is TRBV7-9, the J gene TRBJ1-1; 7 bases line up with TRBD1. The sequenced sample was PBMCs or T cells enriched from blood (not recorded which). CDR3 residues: CASSAGGPEAFF. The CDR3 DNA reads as TGTGCCAGCAGCGCAGGGGGGCCTGAAGCTTTCTTT.